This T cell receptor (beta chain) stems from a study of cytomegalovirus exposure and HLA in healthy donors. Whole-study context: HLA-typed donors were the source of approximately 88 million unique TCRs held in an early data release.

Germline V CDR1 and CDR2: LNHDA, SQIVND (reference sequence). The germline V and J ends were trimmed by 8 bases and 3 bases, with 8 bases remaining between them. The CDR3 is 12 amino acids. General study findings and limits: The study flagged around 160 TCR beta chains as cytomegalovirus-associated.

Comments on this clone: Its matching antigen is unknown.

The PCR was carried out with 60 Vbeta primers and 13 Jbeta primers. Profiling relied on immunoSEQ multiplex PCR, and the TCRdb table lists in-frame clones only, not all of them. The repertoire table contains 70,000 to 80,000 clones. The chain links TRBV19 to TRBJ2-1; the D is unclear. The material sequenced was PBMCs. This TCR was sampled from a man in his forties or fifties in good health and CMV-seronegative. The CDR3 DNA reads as TGTGCCAGTGGAGAAGTCTACAATGAGCAGTTCTTC. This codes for CASGEVYNEQFF. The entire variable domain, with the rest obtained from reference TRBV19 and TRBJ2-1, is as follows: DGGITQSPKYLFRKEGQNVTLSCEQNLNHDAMYWYRQDPGQGLRLIYYSQIVNDFQKGDIAEGYSVSREKKESFPLTVTSAQKNPTAFYLCASGEVYNEQFFGPGTRLTVL.